The text below deals with one T cell receptor beta chain. This entry is derived from a study of shared clonotypes between healthy human individuals. Germline V gene sequence: CDR1 SQVTM, CDR2 ANQGSEA. This CDR3 is 13 amino acids long. Trimming took 3 bases from V and 3 from J, leaving 11 bases between them. Assay runs were performed at deep level. The table came from immunoSEQ multiplex PCR; TCRdb's copy has only in-frame clones and leaves some out. Of hundreds of thousands of clones listed, approximately 73% are singletons. The specimen sequenced was memory CD4+ T cells sorted from blood. As for subset: CD45RA-negative fraction. The J gene is TRBJ1-1, the V gene TRBV29-1; D uncertain. The sequence derives from a woman aged 25 to 39 in good health. The CDR3 region has the DNA TGCAGCGTTGACCGAGACACATACACTGAAGCTTTCTTT. Encoded protein: CSVDRDTYTEAFF.